These 24 T cell receptor beta chains originate from one sample sequenced in a study of control samples from healthy donors and cancer patients. Assay used: immunoSEQ multiplex PCR; TCRdb lists only in-frame clones, some missing. This table holds about 130,000 clones, 90% found once. Sequencing was done on a sample of blood. These receptors came from a man aged 18 to 30 in good health.

This rearrangement joins TRBV18 to TRBJ2-1, with 8 positions matching TRBD2. Germline CDR1 KGHSH, CDR2 LQKENI. The CDR3 runs to 17 residues. The ends lost 3 bases at V and 0 bases at J; junction bases unmatched: 7. The CDR3 DNA reads as TGTGCCAGCTCACCGGCACTAGCGGCTAGCTCCTACAATGAGCAGTTCTTC. Translation gives CASSPALAASSYNEQFF.

V usage is TRBV19 and J usage is TRBJ2-1; D is perhaps TRBD1 or TRBD2 (5 bases each). The CDR3 totals 14 residues. Germline V CDR1 and CDR2: LNHDA, SQIVND (reference sequence). V dropped 7 bases and J dropped 12 bases, with 22 bases sitting between them. Here the CDR3 reads CASTGSRSGTPQFF. The CDR3 DNA reads TGTGCCAGTACCGGTTCTCGCTCTGGGACCCCGCAGTTCTTC.

This sequence joins TRBV25-1 and TRBJ2-1; D remains ambiguous. Germline CDR1 reads MGHDK; CDR2 reads SYGVNS. The CDR3 extends over 13 amino acids. V was pared by 0 bases and J by 7 bases, with 7 bases between. This CDR3 is CASSEYGGNEQFF. The CDR3 region has the DNA TGTGCCAGCAGTGAATACGGCGGTAATGAGCAGTTCTTC.

This sequence joins TRBV7-8 and TRBJ1-5, with TRBD1 as a possible D gene (5 bases). V lost 0 bases and J lost 4, with 10 bases in between. The CDR3 spans 15 residues. Germline assignment: CDR1 SGHVS and CDR2 FQNEAQ. CDR3 in DNA: TGTGCCAGCAGCTTAGCGCGAGGGACTAATCAGCCCCAGCATTTT. It encodes CASSLARGTNQPQHF. The full variable domain, its missing parts supplied by reference TRBV7-8 and TRBJ1-5, is GAGVSQSPRYKVAKRGQDVALRCDPISGHVSLFWYQQALGQGPEFLTYFQNEAQLDKSGLPSDRFFAERPEGSVSTLKIQRTQQEDSAVYLCASSLARGTNQPQHFGDGTRLSIL.

This sequence joins TRBV24-1 and TRBJ2-3; weak D call: TRBD1 (6 bases). V shed 7 bases and J shed 2 bases, with 9 bases lying between them. CDR1 is KGHDR and CDR2 is SFDVKD in the germline V gene. The CDR3 extends over 13 amino acids. The CDR3 DNA reads as TGTGCCACCAGCCGGGACACCACAGATACGCAGTATTTT. Residues: CATSRDTTDTQYF.

V usage is TRBV11-2 and J usage is TRBJ1-1; possible D gene TRBD1, 5 bases. The CDR3 has 12 amino acids. V shed 5 bases and J shed 7 bases, with 11 bases lying between them. CDR1 and CDR2 from the germline V gene are SGHAT and FQNNGV. The CDR3 DNA is TGTGCCAGCAGCGCGGGGGTCATTGAAGCTTTCTTT. It codes for CASSAGVIEAFF.

The table lists this clone with a count of one. This chain connects TRBV6-6 to TRBJ2-3; D not certain. CDR1 and CDR2 (germline): MNHNY, SVGAGI (reference sequence). The V end lost 7 bases, the J end lost 5 bases, and 7 bases lay between the germline ends. This CDR3 region has 11 residues. CDR3 coding DNA: TGTGCCAGCAAGGTCGGAGATACGCAGTATTTT. Translating gives CASKVGDTQYF.

The chain combines TRBV6-5 with TRBJ1-2; tentative D call: TRBD1 (5 bases). The germline V gene encodes CDR1 MNHEY and CDR2 SVGAGI. Trimming took 2 bases from V and 8 from J, leaving 15 bases between them. The CDR3 sequence is 14 residues long. The CDR3 reads CASSYRVGTEGYTF. The CDR3 DNA is TGTGCCAGCAGTTACCGTGTCGGGACGGAAGGCTACACCTTC.

The chain uses TRBV5-5 and TRBJ2-7; 8 positions agree with TRBD2. CDR3 size: 15 residues. Germline V gives CDR1 SGHKS, CDR2 YYEKEE (reference sequence). V shed 0 bases and J 3 bases; nucleotides not matched to a gene: 5. Here the CDR3 reads CASSLALAGYYEQYV. The CDR3 DNA follows: TGTGCCAGCAGCTTGGCCCTAGCGGGCTACTACGAGCAGTACGTC.

The chain is built from TRBV5-1 and TRBJ2-1; TRBD1 or TRBD2 may be the D gene (5 bases each). V was cut by 3 bases and J by 6 bases, with 22 bases left in between. Per the germline V gene, CDR1 is SGHRS and CDR2 is YFSETQ. CDR3 length: 17 amino acids. The CDR3 DNA reads as TGCGCCAGCAGCTCCGGAATGGGTCGGGACCACGGCAATGAGCAGTTCTTC. This codes for CASSSGMGRDHGNEQFF.

The rearrangement uses TRBV4-2 and TRBJ2-2; 8 bases agree with TRBD2. The CDR3 runs 16 residues. With 1 base clipped from V and 4 bases from J, the junction kept 5 bases outside the gene matches. Germline assignment: CDR1 LGHNA and CDR2 YNFKEQ. The CDR3 DNA reads TGTGCCAGCAGCCAAGCGCGGGGGGAGGGCACCGGGGAGCTGTTTTTT. Its protein product is CASSQARGEGTGELFF.

The rearrangement links TRBV24-1 to TRBJ2-1; 10 nucleotides line up with TRBD1. CDR1 KGHDR and CDR2 SFDVKD come from the germline V gene. The CDR3 totals 16 residues. The junction had 4 bases not matched to a gene; V was cut back by 5 bases and J by 1 base. CDR3 residues: CATSGPGQGSYNEQFF. The CDR3 DNA sequence: TGTGCCACCAGTGGTCCGGGACAGGGGTCCTACAATGAGCAGTTCTTC.

The chain is built from TRBV28 and TRBJ2-1; D is possibly TRBD2 (6 bases). The CDR3 sequence is 16 residues long. Looked up from germline, CDR1 is MDHEN and CDR2 is SYDVKM. The germline V and J ends were trimmed by 1 base and 7 bases, with 17 bases remaining between them. The CDR3 sequence: CASSLSEGRVWNEQFF. The CDR3 bases are TGTGCCAGCAGTTTATCGGAGGGAAGAGTGTGGAATGAGCAGTTCTTC.

CDR3 amino acids: CATSREMNTEAFF. The CDR3 nucleotides are TGTGCCACCAGCAGAGAGATGAACACTGAAGCTTTCTTT. The chain links TRBV15 to TRBJ1-1, with unresolved D. V was clipped by 0 bases and J by 0 bases, with 2 bases between them. Per germline, CDR1 LNHNV and CDR2 YYDKDF (reference sequence). This CDR3 contains 13 residues. The whole variable domain, remainder taken from reference TRBV15 and TRBJ1-1, is DAMVIQNPRYQVTQFGKPVTLSCSQTLNHNVMYWYQQKSSQAPKLLFHYYDKDFNNEADTPDNFQSRRPNTSFCFLDIRSPGLGDTAMYLCATSREMNTEAFFGQGTRLTVV.

The rearrangement links TRBV14 to TRBJ2-7; D is perhaps TRBD2 (5 bases). V lost 6 bases to trimming and J lost 1 base, with 10 bases between them. The CDR3 sequence is 13 residues long. The germline CDR1 and CDR2 sequences are SGHDN and FVKESK. CDR3 amino acids: CASRGTGSYEQYV. DNA for the CDR3: TGTGCCAGCAGGGGAACGGGGTCCTACGAGCAGTACGTC.

The chain couples TRBV2 to TRBJ2-3; TRBD2 aligns across 14 bases. V lost 7 bases to trimming and J lost 4 bases; unmatched junction nucleotides: 13. The CDR3 loop spans 18 amino acids. CDR1 and CDR2 (germline): SNHLY, FYNNEI. CDR3 residues: CASTDPGLAGAGADTQYF. CDR3 coding DNA: TGTGCCAGCACCGACCCGGGACTAGCGGGGGCGGGGGCAGATACGCAGTATTTT.

The V call is TRBV28, the J call TRBJ1-5; no reliable D call. Germline-derived CDR1 and CDR2 are MDHEN and SYDVKM. V was trimmed by 6 bases and J by 6 bases, leaving 12 bases between them. The CDR3 sequence is 13 residues long. The CDR3 protein is CASRGALGQPQHF. Here the CDR3 DNA reads TGTGCCAGCAGGGGCGCTTTGGGTCAGCCCCAGCATTTT.

The rearrangement uses TRBV11-2 and TRBJ2-3, with TRBD2 matching over 13 bases. The CDR3 extends over 16 amino acids. Germline V lookup: CDR1 SGHAT, CDR2 FQNNGV. The V gene end was trimmed by 5 bases and the J gene end by 6 bases; junction bases not matched to a gene: 8. The CDR3 sequence: CASSRGLAGYSDTQYF. CDR3 nucleotides: TGTGCCAGCAGCCGGGGACTAGCGGGATATTCTGATACGCAGTATTTT.

The table lists this clone with a few counts. The rearrangement joins TRBV28 to TRBJ2-5; 8 positions agree with TRBD1. V dropped 3 bases and J dropped 5; count of bases not matched to a gene: 5. The CDR3 runs to 14 residues. The germline V gene encodes CDR1 MDHEN and CDR2 SYDVKM. CDR3 region: CASSFQTGVETQYF. The CDR3 coding sequence is TGTGCCAGCAGTTTCCAGACAGGGGTGGAGACCCAGTACTTC.

Only one count was recorded for this clone. The chain employs TRBV23-1 and TRBJ2-4, with 8 bases identical to TRBD1. TRBV23-1 is recorded as an ORF, its role being uncertain. The CDR3 length is 13 residues. V trimming: 4 bases; J trimming: 7 bases; junction bases outside the gene matches: 3. The CDR3 reads CASSPGGRNIQYF. CDR3 coding DNA: TGCGCCAGCAGTCCAGGGGGCAGGAACATTCAGTACTTC.

The chain carries TRBV6-2 or TRBV6-3 and TRBJ1-1; D is undetermined. Trimming stripped 2 bases from V and 1 base from J, with 8 bases between. Germline V gives CDR1 MNHEY, CDR2 SVGEGT. CDR3 size: 14 residues. The CDR3 reads CASSYLGSNTEAFF. The CDR3 nucleotides read TGTGCCAGCAGTTACCTAGGGTCGAACACTGAAGCTTTCTTT.

The chain combines TRBV2 with TRBJ2-5; D is ambiguous. The length of the CDR3 is 15 residues. Germline-derived CDR1 and CDR2 are SNHLY and FYNNEI. V was pared by 8 bases and J by 1 base, with 17 bases between. CDR3 sequence: CASSTLGAVQETQYF. The CDR3 coding sequence is TGTGCCAGCTCTACCTTGGGCGCAGTCCAAGAGACCCAGTACTTC. Drawing the rest from reference TRBV2 and TRBJ2-5, the complete variable domain is EPEVTQTPSHQVTQMGQEVILRCVPISNHLYFYWYRQILGQKVEFLVSFYNNEISEKSEIFDDQFSVERPDGSNFTLKIRSTKLEDSAMYFCASSTLGAVQETQYFGPGTRLLVL.

This CDR3 is CASSGAGAPYEQYV. The CDR3 DNA follows: TGTGCCAGCAGTGGGGCGGGGGCCCCCTACGAGCAGTACGTC. The gene calls are TRBV7-9 and TRBJ2-7; D is possibly TRBD2 (7 bases). Germline values: CDR1 SEHNR, CDR2 FQNEAQ (reference sequence). The CDR3 extends over 14 amino acids. Deletions cut 6 bases from V and 2 bases from J, with 14 bases between.

V and J are TRBV5-5 and TRBJ2-7; tentative D call: TRBD2 (5 bases). Per the germline V gene, CDR1 is SGHKS and CDR2 is YYEKEE (reference sequence). The V end lost 0 bases, the J end lost 12 bases, and 22 bases lay between the germline ends. The CDR3 contains 15 residues. The CDR3 sequence: CASSLAGLAVQGRYV. The DNA of the CDR3 is TGTGCCAGCAGCTTGGCGGGTCTAGCTGTTCAAGGGCGGTACGTC.